One and the same sample provided the 20 T cell receptor beta chains below, sequenced in a study of yellow fever vaccine responses in identical twins (dated by TCRdb to 2016 to 2018). The library was built by means of RT-PCR. The listed sequencing device is Illumina HiSeq 2500. TCRdb reanalyzed the raw reads on its own, using fastp at Q25 for trimming and MiXCR for clone calling, and kept in-frame beta chains. A single entry per CDR3 protein holds the most common genes and DNA from its merged rows. The sample table holds approximately 11,000 distinct CDR3 sequences, of which around 77% were seen once. Roughly 7.3% of the sample comes from the top ten. Specimen: T cells from blood (PBMCs), unsorted or a sorted subset (not recorded which), collected before or after yellow fever vaccination (not recorded which). The receptors come from a woman aged 18 to 35 who received the yellow fever vaccine. Donor details come from another sample of the same person, matched by shared clones.

The CDR3 DNA reads TGCGCCAGCAGTCTCGGGACGAACCCTAACTATGGCTACACCTTC. Translation gives CASSLGTNPNYGYTF. The chain combines TRBV5-1 with TRBJ1-2, with D possibly TRBD1 on 5 matching bases. The CDR3 extends over 15 amino acids. The V end lost 5 bases, the J end lost 0 bases, and 14 bases lay between the germline ends. The germline V gene encodes CDR1 SGHRS and CDR2 YFSETQ.

This chain links TRBV18 with TRBJ1-1; no clear D. This CDR3 has 15 residues. Germline V gene lookup returns CDR1 KGHSH and CDR2 LQKENI. With 6 bases removed from V and 5 bases from J, the gap between germline ends came to 19 bases. CDR3 sequence: CASSLGSLDGTEAFF. CDR3 sequence (DNA): TGTGCCAGCTCTCTAGGGAGCTTGGATGGAACTGAAGCTTTCTTT.

The chain has TRBV9 and TRBJ1-2, with unresolved D. Trimming shortened V by 0 bases and J by 7 bases, and 10 bases separated the two germline ends. There are 13 residues in the CDR3. Germline-derived CDR1 and CDR2 are SGDLS and YYNGEE. Written as DNA, the CDR3 is TGTGCCAGCAGCGTAGGACAAGGCGGTGGCTACACCTTC. Protein: CASSVGQGGGYTF.

DNA of the CDR3: TGTGCCAGCAGCCTGACTAGCGGTCACACCGGGGAGCTGTTTTTT. Amino acid sequence: CASSLTSGHTGELFF. J is TRBJ2-2 and V is TRBV11-1; TRBD2 aligns across 9 bases. The CDR3 runs to 15 residues. Germline values: CDR1 SGHAT, CDR2 FQDESV (reference sequence). Trimming at V came to 5 bases and at J to 3 bases, leaving 4 bases not matched to a gene.

This chain uses TRBV5-1 with TRBJ2-4, with unresolved D. The CDR3 runs 15 residues. Trimming left V 0 bases short and J 2 bases short, with 9 bases between. Germline V gene lookup returns CDR1 SGHRS and CDR2 YFSETQ. The CDR3 spells CASSLDLGTKNIQYF. The CDR3 DNA reads as TGCGCCAGCAGCTTGGATCTGGGAACCAAAAACATTCAGTACTTC.

The chain links TRBV30 to TRBJ2-1; D gene unclear. The germline gives CDR1 GTSNPN, CDR2 SVGIG (reference sequence). V was pared by 5 bases and J by 0 bases, with 14 bases between. This CDR3 comprises 15 residues. The CDR3 here is CAWPTLVFSYNEQFF. The CDR3 coding sequence is TGTGCCTGGCCCACCTTGGTATTCTCCTACAATGAGCAGTTCTTC.

This clonotype was counted between two and nine times. The chain employs TRBV11-1 and TRBJ1-1; D is undetermined. The germline V and J ends were trimmed by 3 bases and 0 bases, with 14 bases remaining between them. The CDR3 has 16 residues. The V gene's germline CDR1 is SGHAT and CDR2 FQDESV (reference sequence). The CDR3 protein is CASSFAGGPMNTEAFF. In nucleotides, the CDR3 is TGTGCCAGCAGCTTTGCGGGAGGACCGATGAACACTGAAGCTTTCTTT. Full variable domain (rest looked up from reference TRBV11-1 and TRBJ1-1): EAEVAQSPRYKITEKSQAVAFWCDPISGHATLYWYRQILGQGPELLVQFQDESVVDDSQLPKDRFSAERLKGVDSTLKIQPAELGDSAMYLCASSFAGGPMNTEAFFGQGTRLTVV.

The rearrangement joins TRBV12-3 or TRBV12-4 to TRBJ1-1; tentatively, D is TRBD1 (6 bases). With 5 bases removed from V and 11 bases from J, the gap between germline ends came to 12 bases. The length of the CDR3 is 11 residues. The CDR3 DNA sequence: TGTGCCAGCAGTGTACAGGGTTGGGCTTTCTTT. This sequence encodes CASSVQGWAFF.

The genes are TRBV18 and TRBJ2-7, with D perhaps TRBD1 or TRBD2 (5 bases each). CDR1 KGHSH and CDR2 LQKENI come from the germline V gene. V was shortened by 3 bases and J by 1 base, with 13 bases between the two germline ends. The CDR3 has 15 amino acids. The CDR3 DNA reads TGTGCCAGCTCACCCGGGACCGGGAAATCCTACGAGCAGTACTTC. It translates to CASSPGTGKSYEQYF.

There are a few counts of this clonotype. The genes are TRBV19 and TRBJ1-1; D may be TRBD1 (5 bases). CDR3 length: 12 residues. V dropped 5 bases and J dropped 7 bases, with 11 bases sitting between them. Germline lookup yields CDR1 LNHDA and CDR2 SQIVND (reference sequence). DNA for the CDR3: TGTGCCAGTAGTGCGAACAGGCTTGAAGCTTTCTTT. Its protein product is CASSANRLEAFF.

The chain links TRBV12-3 or TRBV12-4 to TRBJ2-1; TRBD2 matches 16 bases. V was clipped by 6 bases and J by 0 bases; unmatched bases: 8. The CDR3 consists of 19 residues. This CDR3 is CASRPPGLAGGSSYNEQFF. The CDR3 nucleotides read TGTGCCAGCAGACCTCCGGGACTAGCGGGAGGGAGCTCCTACAATGAGCAGTTCTTC.

V is TRBV12-3 or TRBV12-4 and J is TRBJ2-1; 14 nucleotides agree with TRBD2. V lost 4 bases and J lost 7; bases outside the gene matches: 6. The CDR3 covers 16 residues. CDR3 sequence reads: CASSSPGLAGVNEQFF. The CDR3 coding sequence is TGTGCCAGCAGTTCCCCGGGACTAGCGGGAGTAAATGAGCAGTTCTTC.

This chain joins TRBV4-1 and TRBJ2-3, with D perhaps assigned TRBD1 or TRBD2 (5 bases each). The CDR3 has 17 amino acids. CDR1 and CDR2 (germline): MGHRA, YSYEKL. The V end lost 3 bases, the J end lost 0 bases, and 16 bases lay between the germline ends. The CDR3 region is CASSQGTRVISTDTQYF. As DNA, the CDR3 is TGCGCCAGCAGCCAGGGGACCAGGGTGATTAGCACAGATACGCAGTATTTT.

The chain recombines TRBV11-3 with TRBJ2-1, with D maybe TRBD2 (5 bases). V lost 1 base to trimming and J lost 3 bases, with 13 bases between them. CDR1 and CDR2 (germline): SGHNT, YENEEA. The CDR3 length is 16 residues. CDR3 DNA sequence: TGTGCCAGCAGCTTAGTGGTGGGAGCCAACTACAATGAGCAGTTCTTC. Translating it yields CASSLVVGANYNEQFF.

The chain links TRBV11-1 to TRBJ2-1; the match to TRBD2 covers 10 bases. CDR1 and CDR2 (germline): SGHAT, FQDESV (reference sequence). After removal of 5 bases from V and 7 bases from J, the junction contained 8 bases not matched to a gene. The CDR3 runs to 15 residues. The CDR3 sequence is CASSDPGLAANEQFF. DNA of the CDR3: TGTGCCAGCAGCGATCCCGGACTAGCGGCTAATGAGCAGTTCTTC.

This chain joins TRBV11-3 and TRBJ2-5, with 9 bases that match TRBD2. The CDR3 length is 13 residues. V shed 6 bases and J 5 bases; nucleotides not matched to a gene: 4. The germline gives CDR1 SGHNT, CDR2 YENEEA. The CDR3 DNA reads TGTGCCAGCAGTCCCCTAGCGGGGGAGACCCAGTACTTC. Translated, it gives CASSPLAGETQYF.

By share of the sample, this clonotype is medium-sized (0.01 to 0.1%). The chain employs TRBV11-3 and TRBJ1-2, with D perhaps TRBD1 (6 bases). The germline CDR1 and CDR2 sequences are SGHNT and YENEEA. V gave up 5 bases and J gave up 4 bases, with 14 bases separating them. There are 14 residues in the CDR3. The CDR3 DNA follows: TGTGCCAGCAGCCCCAAGACAGGATCCTATGGCTACACCTTC. Translated, it gives CASSPKTGSYGYTF.

The chain links TRBV7-8 to TRBJ2-5; the D is unclear. V lost 7 bases, J lost 5 bases, and 8 bases lay in between. The length of the CDR3 is 11 residues. Germline V gives CDR1 SGHVS, CDR2 FQNEAQ. The CDR3 coding sequence is TGTGCCAGCATAGTGGGCGAGACCCAGTACTTC. It is translated as CASIVGETQYF.

The CDR3 DNA follows: TGCAGCGCCATACTAGCGGGAGAAGGCAACGAGCAGTACTTC. Its translation is CSAILAGEGNEQYF. The chain employs TRBV29-1 and TRBJ2-7; 11 bases line up with TRBD2. Looked up from germline, CDR1 is SQVTM and CDR2 is ANQGSEA. The V gene end was trimmed by 7 bases and the J gene end by 5 bases; junction bases not matched to a gene: 10. The CDR3 is 14 residues long.

This chain links TRBV5-5 with TRBJ2-7; 7 bases are a match to TRBD1. This CDR3 is built from 17 residues. V trimming: 0 bases; J trimming: 1 base; junction bases outside the gene matches: 10. Germline CDR1 SGHKS, CDR2 YYEKEE (reference sequence). Here the CDR3 DNA reads TGTGCCAGCAGCTTGGGAACAATGGGACAGAGGTCCTACGAGCAGTACTTC. Its translation is CASSLGTMGQRSYEQYF. The whole variable domain, remainder taken from reference TRBV5-5 and TRBJ2-7, is DAGVTQSPTHLIKTRGQQVTLRCSPISGHKSVSWYQQVLGQGPQFIFQYYEKEERGRGNFPDRFSARQFPNYSSELNVNALLLGDSALYLCASSLGTMGQRSYEQYFGPGTRLTVT.